This TCR beta chain appears in the sequencing data of a study of T cell repertoires in cytomegalovirus infection (dated by TCRdb to between 2017 and 2020). Background on the whole study: Donor HLA type was relevant to the analysis, because carriage of CMV infection together with the matching HLA type was indicated by public TCR beta signatures. Broad study findings and their caveats: In both this cohort and an independent cohort of over 350 donors, the cumulative frequency of public TCR beta family members distinguished carriers of CMV infection plus the relevant HLA type. The ex vivo response was dominated by HLA-C-restricted CMV-specific TCR beta clonotypes, which also provided the single most frequent clonotype in two of eight donors.

Sequencing was performed on an Illumina HiSeq 1500. Through fastp at Q25 and MiXCR, TCRdb rebuilt clones from the public reads, retaining in-frame beta chains. Identical CDR3 protein sequences are pooled into one entry, listed with their most common genes and DNA. This sample lists 100,000 to 150,000 distinct CDR3 sequences; roughly a quarter were detected once. The top ten clonotypes cover about a third of the sample. As encoded in the germline V gene, CDR1 is MGHRA while CDR2 is YSYEKL. Inclusive of the bounding cysteine and phenylalanine, the CDR3 is 14 residues long. The read is trimmed to its CDR3 DNA, 42 bases read in frame from base 1. About this clonotype itself: There is no known antigen for this receptor. Being one base from a much bigger clone, this may be a read error.

The chain is encoded by TRBV4-1 joined to TRBJ1-5, with the D segment identity uncertain. The clonotype originates from a human donor in good health (CMV status not recorded). Some clones in this sample may be carry-over from other donors' samples. Sequencing input: PBMCs, sequenced either directly or after in vitro stimulation (not recorded which). The sequenced DNA is TGTGCCAGAAGCCAAGATAGAACAAATCAGCCCCAGCATTTT. It specifies CARSQDRTNQPQHF.